The 4 T cell receptor beta chains below all came from one sample that was sequenced in a study of identical twins. MiXCR was run by TCRdb on the 5' RACE reads, yielding one entry per CDR3 protein. The repertoire holds 700,000 to 950,000 distinct CDR3 sequences, with approximately 13% as singletons. These data are also associated with another study on yellow fever vaccine responses in identical twins.

Sequencing was done on a sample of PBMCs. Every receptor here comes from a woman between 18 and 30 years old in good health.

Only a few counts were recorded for this clonotype. V usage is TRBV20-1 and J usage is TRBJ2-2; 8 nucleotides agree with TRBD2. Trimming at V came to 4 bases and at J to 5 bases, leaving 9 bases not matched to a gene. The germline V gene encodes CDR1 DFQATT and CDR2 SNEGSKA (reference sequence). The CDR3 runs to 15 residues. CDR3 bases: TGCAGTGCTACCAACGGACTAGCTGGTACCGGGGAGCTGTTTTTT. Its protein is CSATNGLAGTGELFF.

In its sample, this clonotype was seen a few times. The J gene is TRBJ2-4, the V gene TRBV5-4, with 11 bases matching TRBD1. CDR1 is SGHNT, CDR2 YYREEE, per germline (reference sequence). The CDR3 is 16 amino acids. The ends lost 7 bases at V and 0 bases at J; junction bases unmatched: 6. The CDR3 reads CASAGGTGGAKNIQYF. In DNA form, the CDR3 reads TGTGCCAGCGCTGGGGGGACAGGGGGAGCCAAAAACATTCAGTACTTC.

There are a few counts of this clonotype. The chain uses TRBV7-2 and TRBJ2-7, with TRBD2 matching over 11 bases. Trimming took 11 bases from V and 2 from J; bases not matched to a gene: 5. The CDR3 extends over 13 amino acids. The germline V gene has CDR1 SGHTA and CDR2 FQGNSA. This CDR3 is CAGRLAGTYEQYF. The CDR3 DNA sequence: TGTGCCGGCCGACTAGCGGGAACCTACGAGCAGTACTTC. Full variable domain (outside the CDR3, taken from reference TRBV7-2 and TRBJ2-7): GAGVSQSPSNKVTEKGKDVELRCDPISGHTALYWYRQSLGQGLEFLIYFQGNSAPDKSGLPSDRFSAERTGGSVSTLTIQRTQQEDSAVYLCAGRLAGTYEQYFGPGTRLTVT.

The chain employs TRBV11-2 and TRBJ2-1; D uncertain. Germline-derived CDR1 and CDR2 are SGHAT and FQNNGV. The CDR3 is 19 residues long. V lost 0 bases and J 1 base, leaving 19 bases between the germline ends. The CDR3 region has the DNA TGTGCCAGCAGCTTAGATTGGGGTCAGGCTGATTTTTCCTACAATGAGCAGTTCTTC. This sequence encodes CASSLDWGQADFSYNEQFF.